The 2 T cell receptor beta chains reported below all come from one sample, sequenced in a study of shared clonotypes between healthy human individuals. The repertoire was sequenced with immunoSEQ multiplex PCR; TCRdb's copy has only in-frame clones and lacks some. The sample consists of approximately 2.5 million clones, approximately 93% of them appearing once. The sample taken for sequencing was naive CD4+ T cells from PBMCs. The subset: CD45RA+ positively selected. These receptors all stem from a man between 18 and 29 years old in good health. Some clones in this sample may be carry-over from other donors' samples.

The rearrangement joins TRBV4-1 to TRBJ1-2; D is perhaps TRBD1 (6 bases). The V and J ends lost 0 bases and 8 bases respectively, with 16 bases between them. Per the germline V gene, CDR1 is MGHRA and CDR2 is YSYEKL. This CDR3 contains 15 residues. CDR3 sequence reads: CASSQEGGFVGGYTF. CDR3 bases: TGCGCCAGCAGCCAAGAAGGGGGGTTCGTCGGCGGCTACACCTTC.

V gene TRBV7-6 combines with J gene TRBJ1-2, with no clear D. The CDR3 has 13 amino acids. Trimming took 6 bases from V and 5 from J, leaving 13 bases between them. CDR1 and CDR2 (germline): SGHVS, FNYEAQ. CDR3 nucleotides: TGTGCCAGCAGTCCCGGAGGGCGGTATGGCTACACCTTC. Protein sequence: CASSPGGRYGYTF.